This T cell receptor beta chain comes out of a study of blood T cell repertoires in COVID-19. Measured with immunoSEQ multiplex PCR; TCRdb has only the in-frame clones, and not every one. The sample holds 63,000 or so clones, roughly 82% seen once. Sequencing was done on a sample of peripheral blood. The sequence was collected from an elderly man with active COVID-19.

CDR3 sequence (DNA): TGTGCCAGCAGCCCCATAGCGGGGGCGCTAAACAATGAGCAGTTCTTC. Its translation: CASSPIAGALNNEQFF. V and J are TRBV7-2 and TRBJ2-1, with TRBD2 matching 9 bases. The V segment lost 5 bases and the J segment 5 bases; nucleotides outside the gene matches: 10. This CDR3 region has 16 residues. Germline CDR1 and CDR2: SGHTA and FQGNSA.